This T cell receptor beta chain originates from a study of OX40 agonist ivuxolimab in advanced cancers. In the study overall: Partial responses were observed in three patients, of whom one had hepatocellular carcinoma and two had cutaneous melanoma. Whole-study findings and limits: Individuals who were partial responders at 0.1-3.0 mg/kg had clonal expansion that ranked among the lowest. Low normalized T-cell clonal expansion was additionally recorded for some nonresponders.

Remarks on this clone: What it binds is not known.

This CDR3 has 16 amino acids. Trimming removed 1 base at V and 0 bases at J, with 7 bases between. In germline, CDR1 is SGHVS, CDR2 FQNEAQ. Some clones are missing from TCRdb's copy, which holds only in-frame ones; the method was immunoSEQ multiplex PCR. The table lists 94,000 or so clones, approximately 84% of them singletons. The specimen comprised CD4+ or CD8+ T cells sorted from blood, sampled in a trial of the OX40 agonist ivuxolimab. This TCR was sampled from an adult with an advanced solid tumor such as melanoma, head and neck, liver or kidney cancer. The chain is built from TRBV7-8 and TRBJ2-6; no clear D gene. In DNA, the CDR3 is TGTGCCAGCAGCTTAGGGACGGGCTCTGGGGCCAACGTCCTGACTTTC. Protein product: CASSLGTGSGANVLTF. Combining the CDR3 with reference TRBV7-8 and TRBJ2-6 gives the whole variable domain GAGVSQSPRYKVAKRGQDVALRCDPISGHVSLFWYQQALGQGPEFLTYFQNEAQLDKSGLPSDRFFAERPEGSVSTLKIQRTQQEDSAVYLCASSLGTGSGANVLTFGAGSRLTVL.